This T cell receptor (beta chain) was recorded in a study of shared clonotypes between healthy human individuals. Whole-study findings and limits: Generation probability values for non-shared clonotypes were lower than those for clonotypes shared by all four donors. Depth was large, yet rarefaction showed that sorted-subset sequencing was incomplete.

CD8 cells regarded as naive lacked CD45RO, were positively chosen for CCR7, and omitted terminally differentiated effector memory CD45RA+ cells. From germline, CDR1 is MDHEN and CDR2 SYDVKM. The junction had 14 bases not matched to a gene; V was cut back by 5 bases and J by 0 bases. The CDR3 length is 20 residues. This was a deep-level run. The repertoire was sequenced with immunoSEQ multiplex PCR; TCRdb's copy has only in-frame clones and lacks some. In the table there are 550,000 to 750,000 clones, around 95% of which are singletons. To note about this clone: The target antigen is unknown.

The TCR originated in a woman aged 25 to 39 in good health. The chain is built from TRBV28 and TRBJ2-2; TRBD2 agrees at 11 bases. The specimen sequenced was naive CD8+ T cells sorted from blood. This CDR3 reads CASSTHYGSGRGANTGELFF. DNA for the CDR3: TGTGCCAGCAGTACCCATTACGGTAGCGGGAGGGGCGCGAACACCGGGGAGCTGTTTTTT. Combining the CDR3 with reference TRBV28 and TRBJ2-2 gives the whole variable domain DVKVTQSSRYLVKRTGEKVFLECVQDMDHENMFWYRQDPGLGLRLIYFSYDVKMKEKGDIPEGYSVSREKKERFSLILESASTNQTSMYLCASSTHYGSGRGANTGELFFGEGSRLTVL.